This entry lists 25 T cell receptor beta chains sequenced from one sample in a study of blood T cell repertoires in COVID-19. Produced via immunoSEQ multiplex PCR; TCRdb's table is partial and in-frame only. Found here are 88,000 or so clones, roughly 80% of them singletons; the top ten hold approximately 22%. The specimen sequenced was peripheral blood. The receptors shown here come from a human donor in a cohort sampled during active COVID-19.

The chain recombines TRBV25-1 with TRBJ2-3; maybe TRBD2 (6 bases). The CDR3 loop spans 13 amino acids. The V end was cut by 10 bases, the J end by 4 bases, with 15 bases between. Germline lookup yields CDR1 MGHDK and CDR2 SYGVNS. The DNA for the CDR3 is TGTGCCACTCGGGGGAGTGGGTCAGATACGCAGTATTTT. This encodes CATRGSGSDTQYF.

This clone was recorded once. As DNA, the CDR3 is TGTGCCAGCAGCTTAGCCAGGAACTCCTACGAGCAGTACTTC. Protein: CASSLARNSYEQYF. The V call is TRBV7-2, the J call TRBJ2-7; no clear D. Per germline, CDR1 SGHTA and CDR2 FQGNSA. The CDR3 is made up of 14 amino acids. V was pared by 0 bases and J by 0 bases, with 6 bases between. The full variable domain, rest sourced from reference TRBV7-2 and TRBJ2-7, is GAGVSQSPSNKVTEKGKDVELRCDPISGHTALYWYRQSLGQGLEFLIYFQGNSAPDKSGLPSDRFSAERTGGSVSTLTIQRTQQEDSAVYLCASSLARNSYEQYFGPGTRLTVT.

CDR3 sequence: CASSSNRGGLDSYNEQFF. The CDR3 coding sequence is TGTGCCAGCAGCTCCAACAGGGGGGGATTGGACTCCTACAATGAGCAGTTCTTC. The chain joins TRBV11-3 to TRBJ2-1; D might be TRBD1 (8 bases). Per the germline V gene, CDR1 is SGHNT and CDR2 is YENEEA. The CDR3 loop spans 18 amino acids. V lost 4 bases and J 0 bases, leaving 19 bases between the germline ends.

CDR3 in amino acids: CASSSRTSGRGELFF. CDR3 sequence (DNA): TGTGCCAGCAGCTCCCGGACTAGCGGGAGAGGGGAGCTGTTTTTT. The V and J genes are TRBV7-3 and TRBJ2-2; 13 bases are a match to TRBD2. With V trimmed by 4 bases and J by 8 bases, 4 bases remained unmatched. Germline V gives CDR1 SGHTA, CDR2 FQGTGA. This CDR3 region has 15 residues.

This chain connects TRBV11-2 to TRBJ2-7, with D hard to call. V lost 0 bases to trimming and J lost 3 bases, with 15 bases between them. The CDR3 runs to 16 residues. Germline V CDR1 and CDR2: SGHAT, FQNNGV. In DNA form, the CDR3 reads TGTGCCAGCAGCTTAGATGGCAGTGGAGCAAACTACGAGCAGTACTTC. Encoded protein: CASSLDGSGANYEQYF.

J is TRBJ2-3 and V is TRBV10-1; 7 positions match TRBD1. With V trimmed by 6 bases and J by 2 bases, 14 bases remained unmatched. This CDR3 comprises 17 residues. CDR1 and CDR2 (germline): WNHNN, SYGVQD (reference sequence). This CDR3 is CASRRGGPEDLTDTQYF. In nucleotides, the CDR3 is TGCGCCAGCAGGAGAGGGGGCCCGGAAGACCTCACAGATACGCAGTATTTT.

The chain links TRBV19 to TRBJ2-7; TRBD1 might be the D (5 bases). The germline V gene encodes CDR1 LNHDA and CDR2 SQIVND (reference sequence). The CDR3 length is 13 residues. Between the trimmed V and J ends, which lost 6 bases and 1 base, there was a span of 10 bases. CDR3 sequence reads: CASRQDTSYEQYF. CDR3 bases: TGTGCCAGTAGACAGGACACTTCCTACGAGCAGTACTTC. Full variable domain (remainder filled in from reference TRBV19 and TRBJ2-7): DGGITQSPKYLFRKEGQNVTLSCEQNLNHDAMYWYRQDPGQGLRLIYYSQIVNDFQKGDIAEGYSVSREKKESFPLTVTSAQKNPTAFYLCASRQDTSYEQYFGPGTRLTVT.

The rearrangement uses TRBV12-5 and TRBJ2-1; 9 nucleotides line up with TRBD2. V trimming: 1 base; J trimming: 8 bases; junction bases outside the gene matches: 6. In germline, CDR1 is LGHNT, CDR2 FRNRAP. CDR3 length: 15 amino acids. CDR3 bases: TGTGCTAGTGGTTTGGCGGCGGGAGGGCCCTATGAGCAGTTCTTC. Translation gives CASGLAAGGPYEQFF.

This clone was seen only a few times. The rearrangement joins TRBV2 to TRBJ2-7; possibly TRBD1 for D (5 bases). Trimming took off 8 bases at V and 3 bases at J, with 20 bases between the two ends. CDR1 and CDR2 (germline): SNHLY, FYNNEI. There are 15 residues in the CDR3. DNA for the CDR3: TGTGCCAGCGCAGAAGACACCCAAAGGGGCTACGAGCAGTACTTC. This encodes CASAEDTQRGYEQYF.

This clone came up a few times. V and J are TRBV11-1 and TRBJ1-3; the D is unclear. CDR3 size: 14 residues. The ends were cut back, 5 bases at V and 0 bases at J, with 8 bases in the middle. The germline V gene encodes CDR1 SGHAT and CDR2 FQDESV (reference sequence). The chain's CDR3 is CASSEYSSGNTIYF. The CDR3 DNA follows: TGTGCCAGCAGCGAATACAGCTCTGGAAACACCATATATTTT.

CDR3 bases: TGCGCCAGCAGCCAGACTATAACAGATACGCAGTATTTT. This sequence encodes CASSQTITDTQYF. This sequence joins TRBV4-3 and TRBJ2-3; weak D call: TRBD2 (5 bases). Germline V gene data show CDR1 as LGHNA and CDR2 as YSLEER. Trimming removed 3 bases from V and 3 bases from J, with 7 bases in between. The CDR3 covers 13 residues.

This clone was detected only once. V gene TRBV29-1 combines with J gene TRBJ1-1, with a possible D match to TRBD1 (6 bases). This CDR3 is 13 amino acids long. Per the germline V gene, CDR1 is SQVTM and CDR2 is ANQGSEA. The V end was cut by 4 bases, the J end by 0 bases, with 9 bases between. CDR3: CSVVRDMNTEAFF. As DNA, the CDR3 is TGCAGCGTTGTACGGGACATGAACACTGAAGCTTTCTTT.

This rearrangement joins TRBV19 to TRBJ2-1; 11 bases are shared with TRBD2. J gave up 7 bases and V 5 bases, and 7 bases lay outside the gene matches. In germline, CDR1 is LNHDA, CDR2 SQIVND (reference sequence). This CDR3 spans 15 amino acids. This chain's CDR3 is CASSLTSGGENEQFF. CDR3 in DNA: TGTGCCAGTAGTTTAACTAGCGGGGGTGAAAATGAGCAGTTCTTC.

This chain connects TRBV9 to TRBJ2-7, with 12 bases aligning to TRBD2. Germline lookup yields CDR1 SGDLS and CDR2 YYNGEE. The V gene end was trimmed by 3 bases and the J gene end by 6 bases; junction bases not matched to a gene: 7. This CDR3 comprises 15 residues. CDR3 amino acids: CASSDKTSGSGEQYF. CDR3 coding DNA: TGTGCCAGCAGCGATAAGACTAGCGGGAGTGGCGAGCAGTACTTC.

The rearrangement links TRBV11-2 to TRBJ1-1, with 8 bases identical to TRBD1. V was clipped by 5 bases and J by 4 bases; unmatched bases: 12. Germline CDR1 and CDR2: SGHAT and FQNNGV. This CDR3 is built from 16 residues. The CDR3 sequence: CASSTYDGQGGTEAFF. The CDR3 nucleotides are TGTGCCAGCAGCACCTATGACGGACAGGGTGGCACTGAAGCTTTCTTT.

The chain employs TRBV6-5 and TRBJ2-5; 12 bases map to TRBD1. Trimming took 6 bases from V and 4 from J; bases not matched to a gene: 3. The CDR3 contains 14 residues. Germline CDR1 reads MNHEY; CDR2 reads SVGAGI. CDR3 in amino acids: CASRGTGGSETQYF. Here the CDR3 DNA reads TGTGCCAGCAGGGGGACAGGGGGCTCAGAGACCCAGTACTTC.

CDR3: CASSSDWQETQYF. DNA for the CDR3: TGTGCCAGCAGCTCCGACTGGCAAGAGACCCAGTACTTC. The chain combines TRBV14 with TRBJ2-5, with D unclear. Trimming shortened V by 5 bases and J by 2 bases, and 9 bases separated the two germline ends. The CDR3 length is 13 residues. Germline V gives CDR1 SGHDN, CDR2 FVKESK.

The J gene is TRBJ1-1, the V gene TRBV19; D perhaps matches TRBD1 (5 bases). The CDR3 sequence is 14 residues long. CDR1 and CDR2 from the germline V gene are LNHDA and SQIVND (reference sequence). The V end was cut by 4 bases, the J end by 1 base, with 10 bases between. The CDR3 loop is CASSSDGGNTEAFF. CDR3 DNA: TGTGCCAGTAGTAGTGACGGGGGGAACACTGAAGCTTTCTTT.

The V and J genes are TRBV28 and TRBJ2-6; D might be TRBD2 (7 bases). This CDR3 region has 15 residues. V was cut by 3 bases and J by 4 bases, with 10 bases left in between. Germline V gives CDR1 MDHEN, CDR2 SYDVKM. The CDR3 coding sequence is TGTGCCAGCAGTTTCCGGGGGGCCGGGGCCAACGTCCTGACTTTC. It encodes CASSFRGAGANVLTF. Looking up the rest from reference TRBV28 and TRBJ2-6 gives the full variable domain: DVKVTQSSRYLVKRTGEKVFLECVQDMDHENMFWYRQDPGLGLRLIYFSYDVKMKEKGDIPEGYSVSREKKERFSLILESASTNQTSMYLCASSFRGAGANVLTFGAGSRLTVL.

The chain couples TRBV2 to TRBJ2-5; 8 positions match TRBD1. Germline V gives CDR1 SNHLY, CDR2 FYNNEI. The J segment lost 2 bases and the V segment lost 3 bases, leaving 23 bases of the junction unmatched. The CDR3 covers 21 residues. The CDR3 DNA follows: TGTGCCAGCAGTGATGAGGCCTTCGGACAGGGATCGGGCAAGTTACAAGAGACCCAGTACTTC. Its protein product is CASSDEAFGQGSGKLQETQYF.

CDR3 sequence (DNA): TGTGCCAGCAGCTTAGGGGACAGGGAGTACTTC. It codes for CASSLGDREYF. This chain connects TRBV7-9 to TRBJ2-5; 9 bases line up with TRBD1. This CDR3 is 11 amino acids long. V gave up 1 base and J gave up 12 bases; unmatched junction bases: 0. CDR1 is SEHNR, CDR2 FQNEAQ, per germline (reference sequence).

The chain has TRBV21-1 and TRBJ1-2; TRBD1 is the table's D call, not checked against the DNA. TRBV21-1 is deemed a pseudogene. This CDR3 comprises 12 residues. CDR3 amino acids: CARKQGSYGYTF. The CDR3 DNA reads TGTGCCAGAAAACAGGGGAGCTATGGCTACACCTTC.

The V gene is TRBV6-5, the J gene TRBJ1-1; 7 bases fit TRBD1. Germline trimming cut 7 bases from V and 1 base from J; bases unmatched to any gene: 6. This CDR3 is 14 amino acids long. Germline V gene data show CDR1 as MNHEY and CDR2 as SVGAGI. The CDR3 protein is CASTEGTANTEAFF. For the CDR3, the DNA is TGTGCCAGCACCGAAGGGACAGCGAACACTGAAGCTTTCTTT.

The rearrangement uses TRBV7-8 and TRBJ1-5, with D perhaps matching TRBD1 (6 bases). In germline, CDR1 is SGHVS, CDR2 FQNEAQ. The CDR3 extends over 13 amino acids. V was trimmed by 4 bases and J by 9 bases, leaving 13 bases between them. CDR3 nucleotides: TGTGCCAGCAGCTCCGACAGGTTGCGGCCCCAGCATTTT. Its translation is CASSSDRLRPQHF.

The chain joins TRBV7-9 to TRBJ2-5; 9 nucleotides agree with TRBD2. Germline-derived CDR1 and CDR2 are SEHNR and FQNEAQ (reference sequence). V dropped 8 bases and J dropped 1; count of bases not matched to a gene: 2. The length of the CDR3 is 13 residues. CDR3 sequence (DNA): TGTGCCAGCGAGCGGGAGGCCCAAGAGACCCAGTACTTC. Translating gives CASEREAQETQYF.